The present T cell receptor beta chain was sequenced within a study of graft-versus-host responses after intestinal transplantation (dated by TCRdb to about 2021). Concerning the study at large: The transplants that recipients received were multivisceral, liver-intestinal, or isolated intestinal. Rather than being sequenced by the commercial service, samples from a few later patients were sequenced in-house on an Illumina MiSeq and processed with MiXCR. A peak of at least 4% donor T cells among recipient peripheral blood mononuclear cells was the definition used for donor T cell macrochimerism. To identify alloreactive clones, pre-transplant mixed lymphocyte reaction products were sequenced and compared with unstimulated pre-transplant donor and recipient T cells. Graft-versus-host and host-versus-graft alloreactive T cell clones were tracked in the graft, circulation and bone marrow after intestinal transplantation using bulk TCR-beta CDR3 sequencing. Anti-thymocyte globulin induction was given to all recipients, followed by maintenance tacrolimus and steroids for around three years. The cohort enrolled around 25 intestinal transplant recipients including one retransplant, and a few patients lacking pretransplant specimens were excluded.

Note on this clone: Its antigen specificity is not known. No base quality values were provided; no much bigger clone lies one nucleotide off.

Library preparation employed the immunoSEQ multiplex PCR assay. High-throughput TCR-beta CDR3 sequencing of genomic DNA from most patients was performed by Adaptive Biotechnologies. The original pipeline was this. TCR sequencing data for 15 to 20 patients were retrieved from Adaptive's ImmunoSEQ software; a few other patients were processed with MiXCR and VDJtools. CDR3 nucleotide sequences shared by donor and recipient were removed because the origin of these sequences could not be assigned. To count as alloreactive, a clone needed at least 2-fold expansion over unstimulated cells and a minimum CFSE-low frequency of 0.002% (template counts) or 0.001% (read counts). A clone was considered mappable if detected in the sequenced pre-transplant spleen, lymph node, or MLR CFSE-low populations of the donor or recipient. Cumulative frequency of alloreactive clones was calculated as a percentage of all sequences weighted by copy number. TCRdb obtained this table from immuneACCESS and retained in-frame rearrangements with V and J assigned. These tables miss some clones; where compared with another copy, unresolved V genes account for less than half of the shortfall, and the remainder is unexplained. That table supplies the V and J calls and clone size; D and trimming were determined from the DNA. The sample profile shows under 20,000 clones; around 80% of them were found once. Clones ranked in the top ten supply roughly 2% of the sample.

V is pared back by 7 bases and J by 0 bases, with 10 bases lying between the germline termini. Counted from cysteine to phenylalanine, this CDR3 has 14 amino acids. Only the CDR3 portion is preserved as DNA: 42 bases, with reading frame beginning at the first base. From the germline V gene, CDR1 is MNHNS and CDR2 is SASEGT. Summary of the overall study and its limitations: GvH clones were detected in recipient bone marrow, and some appeared earlier in ileal mucosa or blood, consistent with an intestinal mucosal origin. Early after transplant, peak levels of circulating GvH clones were associated with declines in HvG clones. In the allografts of patients with donor T cell macrochimerism, GvH to HvG T cell clonal ratios were high. The relatively low number and heterogeneity of intestinal transplant patients limited the conclusions.

Blood samples were collected up to 4 times in the first month after transplant and then at least monthly when available. The sequencing here drew on PBMCs, taken 14 days after transplant. This sequence originates from a human patient who received an intestinal transplant, so some T cells may come from the graft donor. The rearranged segments are TRBV6-1 and TRBJ1-3; perhaps TRBD1 is the D gene, with 5 bases matching. For the CDR3, the sequence is CASTVGTSGNTIYF. DNA sequence: TGTGCCAGCACCGTAGGGACCTCTGGAAACACCATATATTTT.